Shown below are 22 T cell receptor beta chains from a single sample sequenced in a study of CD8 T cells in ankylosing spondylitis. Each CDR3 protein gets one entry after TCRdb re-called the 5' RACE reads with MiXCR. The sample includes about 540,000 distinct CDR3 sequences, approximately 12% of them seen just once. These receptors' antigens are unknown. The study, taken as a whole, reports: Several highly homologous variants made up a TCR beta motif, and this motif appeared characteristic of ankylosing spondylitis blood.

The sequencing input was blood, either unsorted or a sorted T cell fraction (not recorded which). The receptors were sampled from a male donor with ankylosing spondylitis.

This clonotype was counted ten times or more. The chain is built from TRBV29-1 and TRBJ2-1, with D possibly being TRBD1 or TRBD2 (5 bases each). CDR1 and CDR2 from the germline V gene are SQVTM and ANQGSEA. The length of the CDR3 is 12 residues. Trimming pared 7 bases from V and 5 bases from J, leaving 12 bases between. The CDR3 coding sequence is TGCAGCGGGTTCGGGGCCGACAATGAGCAGTTCTTC. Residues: CSGFGADNEQFF.

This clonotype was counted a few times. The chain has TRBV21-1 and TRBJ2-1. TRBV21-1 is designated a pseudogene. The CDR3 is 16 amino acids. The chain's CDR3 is CASSKGSASSYNEQFF. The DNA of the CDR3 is TGTGCCAGCAGCAAAGGGTCAGCCAGCTCCTACAATGAGCAGTTCTTC.

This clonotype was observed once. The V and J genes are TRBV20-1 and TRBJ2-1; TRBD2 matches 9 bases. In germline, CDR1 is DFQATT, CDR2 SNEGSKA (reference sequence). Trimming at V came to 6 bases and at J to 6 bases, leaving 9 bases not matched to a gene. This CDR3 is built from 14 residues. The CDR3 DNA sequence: TGCAGTGCCAAAATAGCGGGAGTGTTCAATGAGCAGTTCTTC. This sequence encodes CSAKIAGVFNEQFF.

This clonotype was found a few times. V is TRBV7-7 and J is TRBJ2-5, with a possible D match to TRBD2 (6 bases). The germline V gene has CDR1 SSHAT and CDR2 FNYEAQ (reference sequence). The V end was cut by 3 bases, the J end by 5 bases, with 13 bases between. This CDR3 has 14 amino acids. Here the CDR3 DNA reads TGTGCCAGCAGCTTCTCAGCGGGCCGGGAGACCCAGTACTTC. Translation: CASSFSAGRETQYF.

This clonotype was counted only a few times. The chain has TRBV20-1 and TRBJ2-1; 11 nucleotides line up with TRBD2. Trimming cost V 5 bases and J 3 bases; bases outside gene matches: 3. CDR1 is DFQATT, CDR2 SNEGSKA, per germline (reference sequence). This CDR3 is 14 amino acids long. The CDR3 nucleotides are TGCAGTGCTGTGACTAGCGGGAACTACAATGAGCAGTTCTTC. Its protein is CSAVTSGNYNEQFF.

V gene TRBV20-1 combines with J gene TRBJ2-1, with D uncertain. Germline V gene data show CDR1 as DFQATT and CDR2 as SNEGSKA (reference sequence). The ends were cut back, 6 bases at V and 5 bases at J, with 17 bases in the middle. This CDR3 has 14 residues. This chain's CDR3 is CSATIAGRDNEQFF. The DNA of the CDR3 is TGCAGTGCCACTATAGCAGGCCGCGACAATGAGCAGTTCTTC.

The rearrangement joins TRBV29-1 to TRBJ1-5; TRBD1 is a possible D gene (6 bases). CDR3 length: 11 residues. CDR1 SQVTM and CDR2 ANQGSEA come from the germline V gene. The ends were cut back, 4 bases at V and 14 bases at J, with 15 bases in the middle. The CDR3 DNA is TGCAGCGTTGTCCTCGACGAGGGGGAGCATTTT. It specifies CSVVLDEGEHF.

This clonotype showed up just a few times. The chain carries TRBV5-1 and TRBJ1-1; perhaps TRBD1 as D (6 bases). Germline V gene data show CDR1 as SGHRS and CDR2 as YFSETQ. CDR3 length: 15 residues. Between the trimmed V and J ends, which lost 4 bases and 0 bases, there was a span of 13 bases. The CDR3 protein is CASSRDTYMNTEAFF. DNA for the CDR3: TGCGCCAGCAGCAGGGACACCTACATGAACACTGAAGCTTTCTTT.

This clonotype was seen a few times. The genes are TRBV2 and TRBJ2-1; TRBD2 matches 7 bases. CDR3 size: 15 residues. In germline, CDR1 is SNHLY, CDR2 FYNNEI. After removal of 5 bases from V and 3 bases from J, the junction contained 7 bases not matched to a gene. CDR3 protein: CASSRETSDYNEQFF. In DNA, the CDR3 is TGTGCCAGCAGTCGGGAAACTAGCGACTACAATGAGCAGTTCTTC.

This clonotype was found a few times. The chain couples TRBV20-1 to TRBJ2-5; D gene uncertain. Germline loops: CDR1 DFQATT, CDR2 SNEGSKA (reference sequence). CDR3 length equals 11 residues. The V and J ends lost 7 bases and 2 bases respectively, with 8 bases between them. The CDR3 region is CSGGIQETQYF. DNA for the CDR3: TGCAGTGGTGGGATTCAAGAGACCCAGTACTTC.

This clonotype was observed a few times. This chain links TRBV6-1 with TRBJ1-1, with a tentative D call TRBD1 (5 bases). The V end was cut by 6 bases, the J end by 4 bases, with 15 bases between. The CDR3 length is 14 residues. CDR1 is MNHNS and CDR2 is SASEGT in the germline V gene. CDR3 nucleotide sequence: TGTGCCAGCAGGCCAGCCTGGGGGGGCACTGAAGCTTTCTTT. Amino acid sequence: CASRPAWGGTEAFF.

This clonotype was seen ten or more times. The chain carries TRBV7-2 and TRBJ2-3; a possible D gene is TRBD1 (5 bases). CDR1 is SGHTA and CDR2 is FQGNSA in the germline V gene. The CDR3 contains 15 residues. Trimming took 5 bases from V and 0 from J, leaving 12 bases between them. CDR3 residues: CASSRQGLSTDTQYF. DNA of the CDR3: TGTGCCAGCAGCCGGCAGGGATTAAGCACAGATACGCAGTATTTT.

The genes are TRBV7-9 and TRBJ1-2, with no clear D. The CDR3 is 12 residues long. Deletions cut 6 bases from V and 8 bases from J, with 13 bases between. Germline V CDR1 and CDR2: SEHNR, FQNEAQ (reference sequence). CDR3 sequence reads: CASSSGGKGYTF. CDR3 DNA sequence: TGTGCCAGCAGTTCCGGAGGGAAAGGCTACACCTTC.

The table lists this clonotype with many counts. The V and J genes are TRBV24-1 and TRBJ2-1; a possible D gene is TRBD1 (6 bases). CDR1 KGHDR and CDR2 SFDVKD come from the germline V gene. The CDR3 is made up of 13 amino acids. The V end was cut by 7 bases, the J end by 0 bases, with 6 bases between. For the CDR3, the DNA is TGTGCCACCAGGGACAGCTCCTACAATGAGCAGTTCTTC. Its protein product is CATRDSSYNEQFF.

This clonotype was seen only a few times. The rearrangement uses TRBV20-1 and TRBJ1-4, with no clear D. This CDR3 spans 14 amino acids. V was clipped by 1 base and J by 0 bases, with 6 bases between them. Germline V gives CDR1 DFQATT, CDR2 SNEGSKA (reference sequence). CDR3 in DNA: TGCAGTGCTAGAGTGGTTGCAACTAATGAAAAACTGTTTTTT. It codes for CSARVVATNEKLFF.

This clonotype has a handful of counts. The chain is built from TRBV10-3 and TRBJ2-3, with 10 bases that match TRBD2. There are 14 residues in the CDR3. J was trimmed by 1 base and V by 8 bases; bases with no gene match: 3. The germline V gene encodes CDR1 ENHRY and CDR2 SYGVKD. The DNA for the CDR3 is TGTGCCATCGGGGGGACTAGCGGCACAGATACGCAGTATTTT. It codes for CAIGGTSGTDTQYF.

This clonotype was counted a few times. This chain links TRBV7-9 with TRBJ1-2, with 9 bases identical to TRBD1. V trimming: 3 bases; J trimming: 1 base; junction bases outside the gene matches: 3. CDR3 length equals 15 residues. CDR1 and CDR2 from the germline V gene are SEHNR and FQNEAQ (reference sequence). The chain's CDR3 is CASSFGQGFNYGYTF. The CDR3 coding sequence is TGTGCCAGCAGCTTCGGACAGGGGTTTAACTATGGCTACACCTTC.

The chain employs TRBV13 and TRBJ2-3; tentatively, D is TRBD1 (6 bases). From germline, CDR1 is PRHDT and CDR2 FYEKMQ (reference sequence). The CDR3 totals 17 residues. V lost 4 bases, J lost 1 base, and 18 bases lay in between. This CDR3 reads CASSSLRDTVRTDTQYF. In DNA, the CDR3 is TGTGCCAGCAGCTCCCTCCGGGACACTGTTCGCACAGATACGCAGTATTTT.

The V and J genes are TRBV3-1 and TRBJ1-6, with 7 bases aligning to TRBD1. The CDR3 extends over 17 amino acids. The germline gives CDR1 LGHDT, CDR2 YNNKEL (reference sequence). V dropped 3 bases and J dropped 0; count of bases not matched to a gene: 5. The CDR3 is CASSQEGDSSYNSPLHF. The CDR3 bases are TGTGCCAGCAGCCAGGAAGGGGACAGCTCCTATAATTCACCCCTCCACTTT.

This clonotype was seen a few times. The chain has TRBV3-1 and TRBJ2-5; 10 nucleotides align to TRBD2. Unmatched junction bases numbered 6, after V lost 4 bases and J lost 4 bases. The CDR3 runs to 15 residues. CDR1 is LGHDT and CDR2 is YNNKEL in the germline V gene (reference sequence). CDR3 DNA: TGTGCCAGCAGCCGAGCTAGCGGGAGCGGAGAGACCCAGTACTTC. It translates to CASSRASGSGETQYF.

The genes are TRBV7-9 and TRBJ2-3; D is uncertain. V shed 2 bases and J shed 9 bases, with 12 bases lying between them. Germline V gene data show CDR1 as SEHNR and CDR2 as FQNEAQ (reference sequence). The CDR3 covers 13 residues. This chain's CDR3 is CASSLPDRTTQYF. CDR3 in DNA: TGTGCCAGCAGCTTACCCGACCGGACGACGCAGTATTTT.

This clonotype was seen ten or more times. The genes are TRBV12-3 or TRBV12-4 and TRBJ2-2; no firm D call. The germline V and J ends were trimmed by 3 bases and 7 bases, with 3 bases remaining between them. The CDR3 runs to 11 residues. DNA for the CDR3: TGTGCCAGCAGTTTTCTCGGGGAGCTGTTTTTT. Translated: CASSFLGELFF.